Following are 28 T cell receptor beta chains from one sample sequenced in a study of T cells after yellow fever vaccination. TCRdb ran MiXCR on the 5' RACE reads and lists one entry per CDR3 protein. The sample has about 29,000 distinct CDR3 sequences; about 4.7% are singletons. The sequencing used CD8+ T cells sorted from PBMCs, collected 10 days after the yellow fever booster vaccination. These receptors were collected from a man younger than 40 who received the YFV17D yellow fever vaccine.

This clonotype was recorded many times. V gene TRBV27 combines with J gene TRBJ2-2, with D hard to call. The CDR3 totals 11 residues. The V end lost 10 bases, the J end lost 5 bases, and 8 bases lay between the germline ends. Per germline, CDR1 MNHEY and CDR2 SMNVEV (reference sequence). CDR3 bases: TGTGCCATCCGCGTGACCGGGGAGCTGTTTTTT. This encodes CAIRVTGELFF.

This clonotype was seen repeatedly, ten times or more. V usage is TRBV7-8 and J usage is TRBJ2-3; D could derive from TRBD1 or TRBD2 (5 bases each). There are 17 residues in the CDR3. The ends were cut back, 2 bases at V and 2 bases at J, with 17 bases in the middle. The V gene's germline CDR1 is SGHVS and CDR2 FQNEAQ. DNA for the CDR3: TGTGCCAGCAGCTTAAAGCAGGGACGTACATTCACAGATACGCAGTATTTT. As protein: CASSLKQGRTFTDTQYF. Combining the CDR3 with reference TRBV7-8 and TRBJ2-3 gives the whole variable domain GAGVSQSPRYKVAKRGQDVALRCDPISGHVSLFWYQQALGQGPEFLTYFQNEAQLDKSGLPSDRFFAERPEGSVSTLKIQRTQQEDSAVYLCASSLKQGRTFTDTQYFGPGTRLTVL.

This clonotype appeared many times. This chain uses TRBV23-1 with TRBJ2-6; D may be TRBD1 or TRBD2 (5 bases each). TRBV23-1 is assigned to the ORF class and has an uncertain function. The length of the CDR3 is 15 residues. V was shortened by 6 bases and J by 2 bases, with 11 bases between the two germline ends. The CDR3 reads CASRQRGAGANVLTF. The CDR3 DNA sequence: TGCGCCAGCAGGCAGAGGGGTGCTGGGGCCAACGTCCTGACTTTC.

This clonotype was detected many times. The chain is built from TRBV5-1 and TRBJ2-3, with TRBD2 identical over 7 bases. Germline V gene sequence: CDR1 SGHRS, CDR2 YFSETQ. Trimming at V came to 2 bases and at J to 4 bases, leaving 1 base not matched to a gene. The CDR3 has 13 residues. As DNA, the CDR3 is TGCGCCAGCAGCTTAGGACTAGCAGATACGCAGTATTTT. Translation gives CASSLGLADTQYF.

This clonotype was seen ten or more times. The chain employs TRBV14 and TRBJ2-7, with 8 bases fitting TRBD2. The CDR3 is 15 amino acids. Trimming removed 4 bases from V and 6 bases from J; junction bases left unmatched: 11. The V gene's germline CDR1 is SGHDN and CDR2 FVKESK. CDR3 residues: CASSPGWREVLEQYF. CDR3 DNA sequence: TGTGCCAGCAGCCCGGGCTGGCGGGAGGTTCTCGAGCAGTACTTC. The variable domain in full, completed from reference TRBV14 and TRBJ2-7, reads EAGVTQFPSHSVIEKGQTVTLRCDPISGHDNLYWYRRVMGKEIKFLLHFVKESKQDESGMPNNRFLAERTGGTYSTLKVQPAELEDSGVYFCASSPGWREVLEQYFGPGTRLTVT.

The sample holds many counts of this clonotype. The chain links TRBV4-3 to TRBJ2-3, with 10 bases fitting TRBD2. V shed 4 bases and J 2 bases; nucleotides not matched to a gene: 9. The CDR3 spans 17 residues. Germline CDR1 is LGHNA and CDR2 is YSLEER. The CDR3 sequence is CASSRGLAEGATDTQYF. The CDR3 nucleotides are TGCGCCAGCAGCCGCGGACTAGCGGAGGGGGCCACAGATACGCAGTATTTT.

Ten or more counts support this clonotype. The V and J genes are TRBV28 and TRBJ2-1, with 9 bases identical to TRBD2. The trim removed 6 bases at V and 6 bases at J, leaving 9 bases unmatched. This CDR3 is built from 15 residues. CDR1 and CDR2 from the germline V gene are MDHEN and SYDVKM. The CDR3 protein is CASRIGAGGLNEQFF. CDR3 sequence (DNA): TGTGCCAGCAGAATAGGGGCGGGAGGGCTCAATGAGCAGTTCTTC.

This clonotype was seen many times. The chain combines TRBV9 with TRBJ1-1; TRBD1 is a possible D gene (5 bases). The length of the CDR3 is 14 residues. Germline CDR1 and CDR2: SGDLS and YYNGEE. V lost 0 bases and J lost 1, with 7 bases in between. The CDR3 reads CASSVEGWNTEAFF. CDR3 sequence (DNA): TGTGCCAGCAGCGTAGAGGGGTGGAACACTGAAGCTTTCTTT.

This clonotype was seen many times. The CDR3 loop is CASSQMNSYEQYF. The CDR3 bases are TGTGCCAGCAGCCAAATGAACTCCTACGAGCAGTACTTC. The rearrangement joins TRBV7-2 to TRBJ2-7; the D is unclear. The CDR3 has 13 amino acids. The germline CDR1 and CDR2 sequences are SGHTA and FQGNSA. V was cut by 5 bases and J by 0 bases, with 8 bases left in between.

This clonotype was detected ten times or more. J is TRBJ2-7 and V is TRBV20-1; 8 bases map to TRBD1. Trimming cost V 6 bases and J 3 bases; bases outside gene matches: 16. Per the germline V gene, CDR1 is DFQATT and CDR2 is SNEGSKA (reference sequence). This CDR3 region has 16 residues. The DNA for the CDR3 is TGCAGTGCGGACAGGGCCCCATTCTGGCCGTACTACGAGCAGTACTTC. Translating it yields CSADRAPFWPYYEQYF.

Ten or more counts support this clonotype. This chain uses TRBV5-1 with TRBJ2-1; 7 bases are shared with TRBD1. The trim removed 0 bases at V and 6 bases at J, leaving 6 bases unmatched. This CDR3 spans 15 amino acids. Germline V gene data show CDR1 as SGHRS and CDR2 as YFSETQ. The CDR3 reads CASSLEETGLNEQFF. In DNA, the CDR3 is TGCGCCAGCAGCTTGGAAGAGACAGGGCTCAATGAGCAGTTCTTC. Combining the CDR3 with reference TRBV5-1 and TRBJ2-1 gives the whole variable domain KAGVTQTPRYLIKTRGQQVTLSCSPISGHRSVSWYQQTPGQGLQFLFEYFSETQRNKGNFPGRFSGRQFSNSRSEMNVSTLELGDSALYLCASSLEETGLNEQFFGPGTRLTVL.

This clonotype appeared many times. The chain couples TRBV15 to TRBJ2-7, with D uncertain. CDR1 and CDR2 from the germline V gene are LNHNV and YYDKDF (reference sequence). The ends were cut back, 5 bases at V and 0 bases at J, with 11 bases in the middle. This CDR3 region has 14 residues. As DNA, the CDR3 is TGTGCCACCAGCGGGTCCAGGAGCTCCTACGAGCAGTACTTC. It yields the protein CATSGSRSSYEQYF.

This clonotype appeared many times. This chain uses TRBV6-2 or TRBV6-3 with TRBJ1-1; no reliable D call. CDR3 size: 12 residues. V lost 0 bases and J lost 1, with 0 bases in between. Per the germline V gene, CDR1 is MNHEY and CDR2 is SVGEGT. CDR3 sequence (DNA): TGTGCCAGCAGTTACTCGAACACTGAAGCTTTCTTT. The encoded protein is CASSYSNTEAFF.

This clonotype was observed many times. The chain has TRBV7-9 and TRBJ1-5, with TRBD1 matching 9 bases. The germline gives CDR1 SEHNR, CDR2 FQNEAQ (reference sequence). CDR3 size: 15 residues. The J segment lost 6 bases and the V segment lost 5 bases, leaving 8 bases of the junction unmatched. CDR3 sequence reads: CASSGDREEGQPQHF. The CDR3 DNA reads as TGTGCCAGCAGCGGGGACAGGGAGGAGGGTCAGCCCCAGCATTTT.

This clonotype has at least ten counts. CDR3 sequence reads: CASSLTSGRADEQFF. The CDR3 nucleotides are TGTGCCAGCAGCTTGACTAGCGGGAGGGCCGATGAGCAGTTCTTC. The V call is TRBV7-9, the J call TRBJ2-1, with TRBD2 identical over 14 bases. The CDR3 length is 15 residues. With V trimmed by 3 bases and J by 8 bases, 3 bases remained unmatched. Germline CDR1 is SEHNR and CDR2 is FQNEAQ (reference sequence).

This clonotype showed up many times. The V call is TRBV27, the J call TRBJ1-1; D is unresolved. This CDR3 comprises 17 residues. V was pared by 4 bases and J by 1 base, with 19 bases between. Germline CDR1 MNHEY, CDR2 SMNVEV (reference sequence). The CDR3 here is CASSSTPSAGANTEAFF. CDR3 nucleotides: TGTGCCAGCAGTTCAACCCCATCGGCGGGTGCGAACACTGAAGCTTTCTTT.

This clonotype appeared many times. The chain's CDR3 is CASRLRLAGKNNEQFF. The DNA for the CDR3 is TGTGCCAGCAGACTTCGACTAGCGGGAAAAAACAATGAGCAGTTCTTC. The chain carries TRBV6-2 or TRBV6-3 and TRBJ2-1; 11 bases match TRBD2. With 6 bases clipped from V and 5 bases from J, the junction kept 9 bases outside the gene matches. This CDR3 has 16 amino acids. Germline CDR1 reads MNHEY; CDR2 reads SVGEGT.

This clonotype was recorded at least ten times. The V call is TRBV5-5, the J call TRBJ2-1, with a weak D call TRBD1 (5 bases). Germline-derived CDR1 and CDR2 are SGHKS and YYEKEE (reference sequence). The CDR3 sequence is 15 residues long. V was clipped by 3 bases and J by 5 bases, with 15 bases between them. This chain's CDR3 is CASSWWEGADNEQFF. For the CDR3, the DNA is TGTGCCAGCAGCTGGTGGGAAGGGGCCGACAATGAGCAGTTCTTC.

This clonotype has ten or more counts. The V gene is TRBV13, the J gene TRBJ2-2; the D is unclear. Trimming left V 3 bases short and J 7 bases short, with 9 bases between. Looked up from germline, CDR1 is PRHDT and CDR2 is FYEKMQ (reference sequence). CDR3 length: 13 amino acids. The DNA for the CDR3 is TGTGCCAGCAGCTTCCCCCCGGACGGGGAGCTGTTTTTT. Residues: CASSFPPDGELFF. Full variable domain (rest looked up from reference TRBV13 and TRBJ2-2): AAGVIQSPRHLIKEKRETATLKCYPIPRHDTVYWYQQGPGQDPQFLISFYEKMQSDKGSIPDRFSAQQFSDYHSELNMSSLELGDSALYFCASSFPPDGELFFGEGSRLTVL.

Ten or more counts support this clonotype. The chain couples TRBV7-8 to TRBJ2-1; 12 bases line up with TRBD2. Germline CDR1 is SGHVS and CDR2 is FQNEAQ. CDR3 length: 16 amino acids. After removal of 2 bases from V and 6 bases from J, the junction contained 5 bases not matched to a gene. The chain's CDR3 is CASSLPPSGGGNEQFF. CDR3 DNA sequence: TGTGCCAGCAGCTTACCGCCTAGCGGGGGGGGCAATGAGCAGTTCTTC.

This clonotype was counted at least ten times. The rearrangement uses TRBV3-1 and TRBJ2-2; 11 bases fit TRBD2. Germline V gene data show CDR1 as LGHDT and CDR2 as YNNKEL (reference sequence). The CDR3 has 20 residues. The ends lost 0 bases at V and 1 base at J; junction bases unmatched: 10. The CDR3 DNA reads TGTGCCAGCAGCCAAGATACGGGACTAGCGGAGAGAGAGAACACCGGGGAGCTGTTTTTT. Amino acid sequence: CASSQDTGLAERENTGELFF.

This clonotype was seen repeatedly, ten times or more. This sequence joins TRBV23-1 and TRBJ2-7; 7 nucleotides match TRBD1. TRBV23-1 belongs to the ORF category, with a function that is uncertain. V was clipped by 9 bases and J by 10 bases; unmatched bases: 15. The CDR3 contains 13 residues. CDR3 DNA sequence: TGCGCCAGTCGCCCGGGACAGAGGATGGGACAGTACTTC. Residues: CASRPGQRMGQYF.

This clonotype showed up many times. The chain has TRBV12-3 or TRBV12-4 and TRBJ2-1; 10 bases are shared with TRBD2. This CDR3 has 14 amino acids. The V and J ends lost 7 bases and 12 bases, in that order; junction bases with no gene match: 12. CDR3 in amino acids: CASTASGSQNRQFF. CDR3 nucleotides: TGTGCCAGCACTGCTAGCGGGAGTCAAAATAGGCAGTTCTTC.

The V and J genes are TRBV5-1 and TRBJ2-7; D remains unclear. Per the germline V gene, CDR1 is SGHRS and CDR2 is YFSETQ. V lost 1 base and J lost 0, with 5 bases in between. The CDR3 is 13 amino acids. This chain's CDR3 is CASSLRNSYEQYF. In DNA, the CDR3 is TGCGCCAGCAGCTTGAGAAACTCCTACGAGCAGTACTTC.

This clonotype was recorded many times. The chain has TRBV30 and TRBJ2-1, with a possible D match to TRBD2 (6 bases). The V end was cut by 0 bases, the J end by 6 bases, with 9 bases between. The germline V gene has CDR1 GTSNPN and CDR2 SVGIG (reference sequence). CDR3 size: 13 residues. In DNA, the CDR3 is TGTGCCTGGAGTGTAGGAGGGATCAATGAGCAGTTCTTC. Its translation is CAWSVGGINEQFF.

The CDR3, as DNA: TGTGCCAGCAGCTTGCTCAATGAGCAGTTCTTC. Translation: CASSLLNEQFF. This chain links TRBV5-4 with TRBJ2-1, with D hard to call. CDR3 length: 11 amino acids. V was clipped by 1 base and J by 6 bases, with 2 bases between them. Germline CDR1 reads SGHNT; CDR2 reads YYREEE (reference sequence).

This clonotype showed up many times. The CDR3 loop is CASSYIGTGELFF. CDR3 DNA sequence: TGTGCCAGCAGTTACATTGGCACCGGGGAGCTGTTTTTT. The chain carries TRBV6-5 and TRBJ2-2; no clear D gene. The germline V gene encodes CDR1 MNHEY and CDR2 SVGAGI. The ends were cut back, 2 bases at V and 4 bases at J, with 5 bases in the middle. This CDR3 spans 13 amino acids.

In this sample, this clonotype turned up many times. The genes are TRBV7-2 and TRBJ2-7, with 7 bases identical to TRBD1. Germline V gene lookup returns CDR1 SGHTA and CDR2 FQGNSA. J gave up 0 bases and V 1 base, and 6 bases lay outside the gene matches. This CDR3 comprises 16 residues. The CDR3 coding sequence is TGTGCCAGCAGCTTAGACGCGACAGGGAACTCCTACGAGCAGTACTTC. This codes for CASSLDATGNSYEQYF.